This T cell receptor (beta chain) was documented in a study of post-analysis software for immune sequencing data. General study points: Four or five TRBV segments, TRBV5-6, TRBV5-1 and TRBV20-1 among them, were found more frequent in patients than controls.

Unique molecular identifiers were built into the TCR beta cDNA libraries. One entry per CDR3 protein results from TCRdb running MiXCR on the PCR reads. The profile shows about 540,000 distinct CDR3 sequences, 34% of them singletons. The ends were cut back, 5 bases at V and 0 bases at J, with 11 bases in the middle. The germline V gene encodes CDR1 SEHNR and CDR2 FQNEAQ (reference sequence). CDR3 length: 15 amino acids. This clonotype was counted between two and nine times. The antigen is not known. Sample: blood. V is TRBV7-9 and J is TRBJ2-1, with D uncertain. The origin of this receptor is a girl younger than 18 with multiple sclerosis. As DNA, the CDR3 is TGTGCCAGCAGCCCCAGATGGGGCTCCTACAATGAGCAGTTCTTC. It specifies CASSPRWGSYNEQFF.